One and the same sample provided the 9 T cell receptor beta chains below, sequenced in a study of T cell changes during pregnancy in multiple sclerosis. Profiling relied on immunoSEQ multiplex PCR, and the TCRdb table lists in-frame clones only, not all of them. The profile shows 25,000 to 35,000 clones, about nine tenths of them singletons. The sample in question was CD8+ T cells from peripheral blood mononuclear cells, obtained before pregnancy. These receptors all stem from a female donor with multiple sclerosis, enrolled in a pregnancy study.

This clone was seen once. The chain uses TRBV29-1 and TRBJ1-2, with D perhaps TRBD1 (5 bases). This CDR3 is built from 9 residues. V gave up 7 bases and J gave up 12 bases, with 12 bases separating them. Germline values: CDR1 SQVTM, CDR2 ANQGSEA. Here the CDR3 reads CSEDSTDTF. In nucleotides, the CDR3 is TGCAGCGAAGACAGTACCGACACCTTC.

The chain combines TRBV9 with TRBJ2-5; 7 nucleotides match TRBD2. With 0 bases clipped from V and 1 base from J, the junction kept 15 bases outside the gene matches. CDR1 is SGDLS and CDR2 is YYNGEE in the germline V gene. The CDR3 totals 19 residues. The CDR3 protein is CASSVGPRGVVKFQETQYF. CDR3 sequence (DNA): TGTGCCAGCAGCGTAGGACCTCGGGGGGTCGTAAAATTCCAAGAGACCCAGTACTTC.

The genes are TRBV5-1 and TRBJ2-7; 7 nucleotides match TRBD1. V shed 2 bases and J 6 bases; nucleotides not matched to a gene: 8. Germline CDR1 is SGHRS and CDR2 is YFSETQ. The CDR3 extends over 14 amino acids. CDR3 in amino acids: CASSFGQGEGEQYF. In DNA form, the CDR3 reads TGCGCCAGCAGCTTCGGGCAGGGGGAAGGCGAGCAGTACTTC. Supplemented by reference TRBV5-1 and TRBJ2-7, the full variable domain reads KAGVTQTPRYLIKTRGQQVTLSCSPISGHRSVSWYQQTPGQGLQFLFEYFSETQRNKGNFPGRFSGRQFSNSRSEMNVSTLELGDSALYLCASSFGQGEGEQYFGPGTRLTVT.

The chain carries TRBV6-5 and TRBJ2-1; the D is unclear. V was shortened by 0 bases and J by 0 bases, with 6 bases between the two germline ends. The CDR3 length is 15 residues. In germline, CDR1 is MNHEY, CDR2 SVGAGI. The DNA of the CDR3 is TGTGCCAGCAGTTACTCGGCCAACTCCTACAATGAGCAGTTCTTC. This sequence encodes CASSYSANSYNEQFF.

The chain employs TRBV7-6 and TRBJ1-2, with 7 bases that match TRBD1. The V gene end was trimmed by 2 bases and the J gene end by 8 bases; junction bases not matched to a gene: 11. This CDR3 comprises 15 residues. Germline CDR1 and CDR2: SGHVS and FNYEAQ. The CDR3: CASSLYIGTDGGYTF. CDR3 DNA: TGTGCCAGCAGCTTATATATCGGGACAGACGGCGGCTACACCTTC.

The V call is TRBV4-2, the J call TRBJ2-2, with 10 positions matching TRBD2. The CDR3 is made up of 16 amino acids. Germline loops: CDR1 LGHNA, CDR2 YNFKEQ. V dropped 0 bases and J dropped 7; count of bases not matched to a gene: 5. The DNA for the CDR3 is TGTGCCAGCAGCCAAGATCTAGCGGGAGAAGTCGGGGAGCTGTTTTTT. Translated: CASSQDLAGEVGELFF.

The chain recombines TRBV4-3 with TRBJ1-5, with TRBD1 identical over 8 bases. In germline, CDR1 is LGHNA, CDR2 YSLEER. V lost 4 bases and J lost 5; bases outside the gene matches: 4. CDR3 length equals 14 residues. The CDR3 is CASSLDRGYQPQHF. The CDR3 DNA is TGCGCCAGCAGCCTTGACAGGGGATATCAGCCCCAGCATTTT.

The DNA of the CDR3 is TGTGCCAGCAGCGACGGGACTAGCGGCGATACGCAGTATTTT. Translation: CASSDGTSGDTQYF. The rearrangement uses TRBV9 and TRBJ2-3; 11 nucleotides align to TRBD2. The CDR3 spans 14 residues. The trim removed 3 bases at V and 6 bases at J, leaving 3 bases unmatched. Germline V gene lookup returns CDR1 SGDLS and CDR2 YYNGEE.

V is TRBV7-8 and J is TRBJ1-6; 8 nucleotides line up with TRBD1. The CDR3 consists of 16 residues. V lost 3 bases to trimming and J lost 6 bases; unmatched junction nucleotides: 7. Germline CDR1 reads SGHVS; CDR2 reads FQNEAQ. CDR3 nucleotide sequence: TGTGCCAGCAGCTTGGGGTCGGGGACAGGTAATTCACCCCTCCACTTT. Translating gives CASSLGSGTGNSPLHF.